This record concerns one T cell receptor (beta chain) sequence. No antigen is known for it. No base quality values were provided; no much bigger clone lies one nucleotide off. This record belongs to a study of blood T cell repertoires in COVID-19 (dated by TCRdb to the early 2020s). Notes on the research overall: Samples from collaborators originated in the United States, Italy and Spain and spanned both the acute and convalescent phases of COVID-19. A de-identified subject ID, COVID-19 status, age in years and sex were almost always included in the sample metadata. The prospective study material was composed of cDNA or gDNA derived from T cells, B-cell-depleted T cells, or PBMCs. HLA class I and class II types, where available, came from metadata supplied by the sample provider rather than from assay-based typing. Samples were obtained from the ongoing ImmuneRACE study (first 160 participants) and from 1,000 to 1,500 subjects provided by 6 global collaborators. The repertoires were released in a freely available public database meant as a resource for research on the immune response to SARS-CoV-2. Deeply sampled blood TCRbeta repertoires from subjects exposed to, actively infected with, or recovered from COVID-19 were included in the dataset.

Study-wide conclusions, independent of this receptor: The quantity of clinical and demographic metadata differed by source and by participant and was supplied without curation.

CDR1 and CDR2 were assigned from the germline V gene as MDHEN and SYDVKM. Taken from cysteine to phenylalanine, the CDR3 has 15 residues. The DNA shown is the 45-base CDR3, in frame from base 1. V is reduced by 4 bases and J by 4 bases, leaving a spacing of 16 bases between them. A second Seattle source provided samples from volunteer blood donors who had recovered from COVID-19. Collaborating institutions collected whole blood in K2EDTA tubes following their own protocols. For TCRbeta analysis, collaborators shipped samples as frozen whole blood, isolated PBMCs, or DNA extracted from either of those sample types. TCRbeta CDR3 regions were amplified from genomic DNA using the immunoSEQ Assay, a bias-controlled multiplex PCR. Regarding the original processing steps: Nucleated cell counts per sample were estimated from amplification of reference gene primers within the assay. To quantify the absolute abundance of each unique TCRbeta CDR3 rearrangement, sequence reads were collapsed and filtered. For each sample, productive Simpson clonality was calculated as the square root of Simpson's diversity index across productive rearrangements. The table was pulled from immuneACCESS by TCRdb, which kept in-frame rearrangements only. Such tables lose some clones; where checked, under half of the loss comes from unresolved V genes, and the rest has no known cause. That table furnishes V, J and clone size, whereas the DNA furnished D and trimming. The sample table lists over 200,000 clones, around 88% of them with a count of one. In total, the top ten clones hold over 3% of the sample.

Sequencing used peripheral blood. This clonotype originated in a woman in her 30s who had recovered from COVID-19. Rearrangement joined TRBV28 to TRBJ1-2; the D segment could be TRBD1, given 6 matching bases. The nucleotides are TGTGCCAGCAGTTCCCAGGGGCTCTCCCTCTATGGCTACACCTTC. Its protein reads: CASSSQGLSLYGYTF.